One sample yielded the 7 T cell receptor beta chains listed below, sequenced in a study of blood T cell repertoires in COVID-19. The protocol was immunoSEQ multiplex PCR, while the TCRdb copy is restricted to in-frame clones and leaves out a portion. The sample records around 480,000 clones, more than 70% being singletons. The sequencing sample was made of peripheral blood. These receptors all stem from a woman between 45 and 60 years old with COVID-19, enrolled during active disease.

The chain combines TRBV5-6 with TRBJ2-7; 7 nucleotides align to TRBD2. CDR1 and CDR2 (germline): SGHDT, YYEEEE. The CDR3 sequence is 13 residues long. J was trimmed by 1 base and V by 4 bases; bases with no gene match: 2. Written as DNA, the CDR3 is TGTGCCAGCAGCCGGGGAGGGTCCTACGAGCAGTACTTC. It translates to CASSRGGSYEQYF.

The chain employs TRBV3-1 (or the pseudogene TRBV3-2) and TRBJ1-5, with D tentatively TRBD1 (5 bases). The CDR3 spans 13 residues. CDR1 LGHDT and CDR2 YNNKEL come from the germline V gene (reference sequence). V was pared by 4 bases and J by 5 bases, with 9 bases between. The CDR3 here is CASSPATDQPQHF. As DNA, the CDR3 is TGTGCCAGCAGCCCCGCGACAGATCAGCCCCAGCATTTT.

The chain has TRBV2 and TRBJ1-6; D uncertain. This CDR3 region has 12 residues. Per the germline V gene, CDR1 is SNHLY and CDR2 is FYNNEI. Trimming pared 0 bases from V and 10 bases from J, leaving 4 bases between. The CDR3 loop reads CASSEAQSPLHF. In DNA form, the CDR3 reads TGTGCCAGCAGTGAAGCCCAGTCACCCCTCCACTTT.

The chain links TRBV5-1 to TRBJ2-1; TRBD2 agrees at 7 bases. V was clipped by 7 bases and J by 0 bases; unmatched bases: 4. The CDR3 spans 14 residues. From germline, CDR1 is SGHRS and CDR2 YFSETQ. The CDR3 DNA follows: TGCGCCAGCGGCTGGACTAGCTCCTACAATGAGCAGTTCTTC. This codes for CASGWTSSYNEQFF.

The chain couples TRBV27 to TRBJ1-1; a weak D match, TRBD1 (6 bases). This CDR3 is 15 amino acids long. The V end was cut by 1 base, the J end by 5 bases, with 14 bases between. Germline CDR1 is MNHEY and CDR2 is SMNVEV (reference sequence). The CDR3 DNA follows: TGTGCCAGCAGTTTATTTCAGGGAGGGGGAACTGAAGCTTTCTTT. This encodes CASSLFQGGGTEAFF.

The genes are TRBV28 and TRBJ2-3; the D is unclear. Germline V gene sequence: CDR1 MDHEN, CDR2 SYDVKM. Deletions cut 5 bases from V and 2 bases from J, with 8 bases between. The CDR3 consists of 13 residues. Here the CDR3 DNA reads TGTGCCAGCAGTCTCCGAGACACAGATACGCAGTATTTT. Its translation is CASSLRDTDTQYF.

For the CDR3, the DNA is TGTGCCACCAGCAGAGTAGCTGCAACTAATGAAAAACTGTTTTTT. This codes for CATSRVAATNEKLFF. This sequence joins TRBV15 and TRBJ1-4; no firm D call. The CDR3 extends over 15 amino acids. V lost 1 base to trimming and J lost 0 bases, with 6 bases between them. Germline CDR1 and CDR2: LNHNV and YYDKDF (reference sequence).